Listed below are T cell receptor beta chains from one sample, sequenced in a study of cytomegalovirus exposure and HLA in healthy donors. The repertoire was sequenced with immunoSEQ multiplex PCR; TCRdb's copy has only in-frame clones and lacks some. The sample holds some 110,000 clones; 88% are singletons and the top ten take roughly 4.4%. Sequencing was carried out using PBMCs. These receptors all stem from a man between 18 and 29 years old in good health and CMV-seropositive. Each CDR3 is given with its conserved first and last residue. The D gene is left open where the match is weak. Clone size appears in some rows only: once, few, many, or a class for an expanded clone.

abundance: .; d_gene: .; j_gene: TRBJ2-3; v_gene: TRBV15; CDR3aa: CATSRDRSRGVDTQYF; CDR3nt: TGTGCCACCAGCAGAGATCGGAGCAGGGGAGTAGATACGCAGTATTTT
abundance: once; d_gene: TRBD2; j_gene: TRBJ2-1; v_gene: TRBV27; CDR3aa: CASSFRTGGMANEQFF; CDR3nt: TGTGCCAGCAGTTTCAGAACCGGGGGGATGGCAAATGAGCAGTTCTTC
abundance: .; d_gene: .; j_gene: TRBJ2-7; v_gene: TRBV21-1; CDR3aa: CASSNSGDSGCEQYF; CDR3nt: TGTGCCAGCAGCAATAGCGGTGATTCAGGATGCGAGCAGTACTTC
abundance: .; d_gene: .; j_gene: TRBJ2-2; v_gene: TRBV5-6; CDR3aa: CASSPTRSWTGELFF; CDR3nt: TGTGCCAGCAGCCCGACACGTAGTTGGACCGGGGAGCTGTTTTTT
abundance: .; d_gene: .; j_gene: TRBJ2-7; v_gene: TRBV5-6; CDR3aa: CASSLGHSVVLQYF; CDR3nt: TGTGCCAGCAGCTTGGGACATAGCGTTGTGTTACAGTACTTC
abundance: .; d_gene: .; j_gene: TRBJ1-2; v_gene: TRBV18; CDR3aa: CASSPPGGGRGYTF; CDR3nt: TGTGCCAGCTCACCCCCCGGCGGAGGACGCGGCTACACCTTC
abundance: .; d_gene: TRBD1; j_gene: TRBJ2-7; v_gene: TRBV4-2; CDR3aa: CASRKTGTDYEQYF; CDR3nt: TGTGCCAGCAGAAAAACGGGGACAGACTACGAGCAGTACTTC
abundance: .; d_gene: .; j_gene: TRBJ2-2; v_gene: TRBV7-2; CDR3aa: CASSLGVSGELFF; CDR3nt: TGTGCCAGCAGCTTAGGAGTCTCCGGGGAGCTGTTTTTT
abundance: .; d_gene: TRBD1; j_gene: TRBJ1-4; v_gene: TRBV6-4; CDR3aa: CASSPTGDSEKLFF; CDR3nt: TGTGCCAGCAGTCCAACAGGGGATTCTGAAAAACTGTTTTTT
abundance: once; d_gene: .; j_gene: TRBJ1-1; v_gene: TRBV27; CDR3aa: CASSLGLGQPNTEAFF; CDR3nt: TGTGCCAGCAGTTTAGGGTTGGGGCAGCCGAACACTGAAGCTTTCTTT
abundance: .; d_gene: TRBD2; j_gene: TRBJ2-1; v_gene: TRBV25-1; CDR3aa: CASSESLSGAYNEQFF; CDR3nt: TGTGCCAGCAGTGAATCCCTAAGCGGGGCCTACAATGAGCAGTTCTTC
abundance: .; d_gene: .; j_gene: TRBJ2-5; v_gene: TRBV18; CDR3aa: CASSPGLSQETQYF; CDR3nt: TGTGCCAGCTCACCAGGACTCTCCCAAGAGACCCAGTACTTC
abundance: .; d_gene: TRBD1; j_gene: TRBJ1-2; v_gene: TRBV5-5; CDR3aa: CASSLSTGGSVPYGYTF; CDR3nt: TGTGCCAGCAGCCTGTCGACAGGGGGGTCTGTCCCTTATGGCTACACCTTC
abundance: .; d_gene: .; j_gene: TRBJ1-6; v_gene: TRBV6-5; CDR3aa: CASSSTGRDYSPLHF; CDR3nt: TGTGCCAGCAGCTCTACAGGTCGGGACTATTCACCCCTCCACTTT
abundance: few; d_gene: .; j_gene: TRBJ1-6; v_gene: TRBV2; CDR3aa: CASSEEGTPLHF; CDR3nt: TGTGCCAGCAGTGAGGAGGGGACACCCCTCCACTTT